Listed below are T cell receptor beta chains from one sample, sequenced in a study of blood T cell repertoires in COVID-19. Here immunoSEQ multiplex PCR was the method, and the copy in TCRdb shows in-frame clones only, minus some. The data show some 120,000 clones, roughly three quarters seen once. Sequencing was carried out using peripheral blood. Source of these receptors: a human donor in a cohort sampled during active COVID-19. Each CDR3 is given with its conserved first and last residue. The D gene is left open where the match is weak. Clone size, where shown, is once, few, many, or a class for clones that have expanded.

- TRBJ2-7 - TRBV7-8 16 TGTGCCAGCAGCTTAGCGGGCGGGATGAGCTCCTACGAGCAGTACTTC CASSLAGGMSSYEQYF
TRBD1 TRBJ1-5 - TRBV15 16 TGTGCCACCAGCAGAAAGACAGGGGCCAGCAATCAGCCCCAGCATTTT CATSRKTGASNQPQHF
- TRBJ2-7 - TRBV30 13 TGTGCCTGGAGTCCTCGGTCGGGATACGAGCAGTACTTC CAWSPRSGYEQYF
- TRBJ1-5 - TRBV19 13 TGTGCCAGTAGTCCGGGGGTTAACCAGCCCCAGCATTTT CASSPGVNQPQHF
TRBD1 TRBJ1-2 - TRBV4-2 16 TGTGCCAGCAGATCAGAACAGGGGGCAGGTGACTATGGCTACACCTTC CASRSEQGAGDYGYTF
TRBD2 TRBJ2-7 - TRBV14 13 TGTGCCAGCAGCCAAGAGGGGTCTAGCGGGAGAGACTTC CASSQEGSSGRDF
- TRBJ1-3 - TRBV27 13 TGTGCCAGCAGTTTAGGGAGTGGAAACACCATATATTTT CASSLGSGNTIYF
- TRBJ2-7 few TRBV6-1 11 TGTGCCAGCAGTGAAGACAGGGTGCAGTACTTC CASSEDRVQYF
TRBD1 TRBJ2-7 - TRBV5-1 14 TGCGCCAGCAGCGAGGGACAGGGGGCGGCGGGGGAGTACTTC CASSEGQGAAGEYF
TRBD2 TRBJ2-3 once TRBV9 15 TGTGCCAGCAGTGCCCGGGGGGGCGGGGCAGATACGCAGTATTTT CASSARGGGADTQYF
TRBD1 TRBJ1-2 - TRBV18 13 TGTGCCAGCTCACCACAGGGGGCGCATGGCTACACCTTC CASSPQGAHGYTF
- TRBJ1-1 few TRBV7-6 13 TGTGCCAGTACACAGGGAATGAACACTGAAGCTTTCTTT CASTQGMNTEAFF
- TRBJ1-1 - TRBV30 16 TGTGCCTGGAGTGCGGGTAAGGGCCGGGGGAAGACTGAAGCTTTCTTT CAWSAGKGRGKTEAFF
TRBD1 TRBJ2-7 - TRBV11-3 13 TGTGCCAGCAGCGCCTCCCGACAGGGCAAGCAGTACTTC CASSASRQGKQYF
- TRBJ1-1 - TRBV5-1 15 TGCGCCAGCAGCCACGCTTCAGCAGGGGCCACTGAAGCTTTCTTT CASSHASAGATEAFF
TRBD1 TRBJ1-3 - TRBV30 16 TGTGCCTGGTCCGCAGGGGGTGCTCCCGTTGGAAACACCATATATTTT CAWSAGGAPVGNTIYF
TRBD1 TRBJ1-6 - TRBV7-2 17 TGTGCCAGCAGCTTAGTCTCAGGGGGCTCCTATAATTCACCCCTCCACTTT CASSLVSGGSYNSPLHF
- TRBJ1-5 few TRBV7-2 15 TGTGCCAGCAGCTTAGATGCAGGGGAGTATCAGCCCCAGCATTTT CASSLDAGEYQPQHF
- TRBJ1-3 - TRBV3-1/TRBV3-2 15 TGTGCCAGCAGCCAAGGGCCGGGACTAATAAACACCATATATTTT CASSQGPGLINTIYF
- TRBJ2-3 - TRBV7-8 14 TGTGCCAGCAGCTCCAGCGGGAGCACAGATACGCAGTATTTT CASSSSGSTDTQYF